The clone carrying this TCR beta chain was counted between two and nine times. The antigen remains undetermined. TCRdb re-derived calls from the 5' RACE reads in MiXCR, one entry per CDR3 protein. This sample has approximately 230,000 distinct CDR3 sequences, with around an eighth found just once. These data come from a study of identical twins. Germline V gives CDR1 SGHRS, CDR2 YFSETQ. The CDR3 spans 15 residues. Trimming shortened V by 0 bases and J by 7 bases, and 14 bases separated the two germline ends. Findings of the study overall: With abundant cord blood beta clonotypes, insertions were fewer; memory repertoires showed no such pattern. Out-of-frame alpha sequences common to twins exhibited a surplus of low generation probability. Conclusions rested on cross-sectional statistics rather than following the same donors.

The origin of this receptor is a woman aged 18-29 years in good health. The chain couples TRBV5-1 to TRBJ2-1; unclear D gene. The sample consisted of memory (CD45RO+) T cells sorted from blood. In DNA form, the CDR3 reads TGCGCCAGCAGCTTGGCCGCAACACACAGTAATGAGCAGTTCTTC. Translating gives CASSLAATHSNEQFF.